One sample yielded the 24 T cell receptor beta chains listed below, sequenced in a study of CD8 T cells in ankylosing spondylitis. Study conclusions and caveats: It appeared that ankylosing spondylitis blood was characterized by a TCR beta motif of several highly homologous variants.

TCRdb processed the 5' RACE reads anew with MiXCR; each CDR3 protein has one entry. The table shows a few hundred thousand distinct CDR3 sequences, with 15% to 20% occurring only once. What these receptors recognize is not known. The source material was blood, either unsorted or a sorted T cell fraction (not recorded which). The source is a male donor with ankylosing spondylitis.

This clonotype occurred a few times. The chain employs TRBV3-1 and TRBJ2-7, with D unclear. The CDR3 sequence is 11 residues long. V shed 2 bases and J shed 7 bases, with 6 bases lying between them. Germline V lookup: CDR1 LGHDT, CDR2 YNNKEL (reference sequence). The CDR3 loop reads CASSQSFEQYF. CDR3 in DNA: TGTGCCAGCAGCCAATCCTTTGAGCAGTACTTC.

This clonotype was counted only a few times. V usage is TRBV5-1 and J usage is TRBJ2-5; 10 nucleotides line up with TRBD2. Germline values: CDR1 SGHRS, CDR2 YFSETQ. Trimming removed 4 bases from V and 1 base from J; junction bases left unmatched: 4. The length of the CDR3 is 15 residues. CDR3: CASSIIAGGQETQYF. CDR3 coding DNA: TGCGCCAGCAGCATAATAGCGGGGGGCCAAGAGACCCAGTACTTC.

This clonotype was recorded a few times. V is TRBV3-1 and J is TRBJ2-1; 7 nucleotides match TRBD1. Trimming cost V 2 bases and J 7 bases; bases outside gene matches: 5. The CDR3 is 14 residues long. Germline assignment: CDR1 LGHDT and CDR2 YNNKEL (reference sequence). CDR3 in amino acids: CASSQRDRSNEQFF. CDR3 in DNA: TGTGCCAGCAGCCAAAGGGACAGATCGAATGAGCAGTTCTTC.

The chain carries TRBV4-1 and TRBJ1-1; no reliable D call. The V end was cut by 2 bases, the J end by 2 bases, with 15 bases between. The CDR3 runs 16 residues. Germline V gene data show CDR1 as MGHRA and CDR2 as YSYEKL. The CDR3 is CASSQPRETLNTEAFF. The DNA for the CDR3 is TGCGCCAGCAGCCAACCCCGGGAAACGTTAAACACTGAAGCTTTCTTT.

The J gene is TRBJ2-7, the V gene TRBV10-3; D is unclear. V gave up 11 bases and J gave up 0 bases, with 11 bases separating them. The length of the CDR3 is 12 residues. Germline lookup yields CDR1 ENHRY and CDR2 SYGVKD. Here the CDR3 reads CASKAASYEQYF. The CDR3 DNA reads TGTGCCTCCAAGGCCGCCTCCTACGAGCAGTACTTC.

This clonotype occurred many times. The gene calls are TRBV12-3 or TRBV12-4 and TRBJ2-1; 11 bases agree with TRBD2. The ends lost 4 bases at V and 7 bases at J; junction bases unmatched: 12. This CDR3 region has 17 residues. The CDR3 loop reads CASSSFLAGGVGNEQFF. The CDR3 nucleotides are TGTGCCAGCAGTTCCTTTCTAGCGGGGGGAGTTGGGAATGAGCAGTTCTTC.

This clonotype came up a few times. V is TRBV6-1 and J is TRBJ2-1, with D uncertain. CDR3 length: 16 residues. Germline CDR1 MNHNS, CDR2 SASEGT. V was pared by 7 bases and J by 5 bases, with 21 bases between. The CDR3 region has the DNA TGTGCCAGCACTCTAGGACGGGTCTTCACCCACAATGAGCAGTTCTTC. Translation gives CASTLGRVFTHNEQFF.

This clonotype was observed a few times. V gene TRBV20-1 combines with J gene TRBJ2-1; maybe TRBD1 (6 bases). Trimming pared 5 bases from V and 0 bases from J, leaving 14 bases between. Per the germline V gene, CDR1 is DFQATT and CDR2 is SNEGSKA (reference sequence). The length of the CDR3 is 15 residues. The CDR3 sequence: CSAPRTESSYNEQFF. In DNA form, the CDR3 reads TGCAGTGCTCCACGGACAGAAAGCTCCTACAATGAGCAGTTCTTC.

The chain links TRBV28 to TRBJ2-1; TRBD2 agrees at 8 bases. Germline loops: CDR1 MDHEN, CDR2 SYDVKM. V shed 7 bases and J 8 bases; nucleotides not matched to a gene: 13. CDR3 size: 15 residues. The CDR3 is CASTPLGLEAHEQFF. Here the CDR3 DNA reads TGTGCCAGCACCCCATTGGGACTAGAGGCTCATGAGCAGTTCTTC.

This clonotype has only a few counts. The chain recombines TRBV20-1 with TRBJ1-5, with 7 bases fitting TRBD1. Per the germline V gene, CDR1 is DFQATT and CDR2 is SNEGSKA (reference sequence). The CDR3 loop spans 15 amino acids. With 5 bases clipped from V and 0 bases from J, the junction kept 7 bases outside the gene matches. For the CDR3, the DNA is TGCAGTGCTCGAACAGGGGACTATAGCAATCAGCCCCAGCATTTT. Its translation: CSARTGDYSNQPQHF.

This clonotype appeared a few times. The rearrangement joins TRBV7-9 to TRBJ2-5; TRBD2 aligns across 7 bases. Germline loops: CDR1 SEHNR, CDR2 FQNEAQ (reference sequence). V gave up 4 bases and J gave up 5 bases; unmatched junction bases: 10. CDR3 length: 15 residues. The CDR3 region has the DNA TGTGCCAGCAGCTCCGGGACTACATTGCAGGAGACCCAGTACTTC. This encodes CASSSGTTLQETQYF.

In its sample, this clonotype was seen a few times. This chain uses TRBV29-1 with TRBJ2-1; D may be TRBD1 (5 bases). Germline values: CDR1 SQVTM, CDR2 ANQGSEA. V was pared by 5 bases and J by 7 bases, with 15 bases between. The length of the CDR3 is 13 residues. This CDR3 is CSVPAGSGNEQFF. The CDR3, as DNA: TGCAGCGTTCCGGCAGGGTCGGGTAATGAGCAGTTCTTC.

This clonotype was seen a handful of times. The chain recombines TRBV4-2 with TRBJ2-1; 11 positions match TRBD1. With 5 bases clipped from V and 0 bases from J, the junction kept 12 bases outside the gene matches. The CDR3 sequence is 19 residues long. Looked up from germline, CDR1 is LGHNA and CDR2 is YNFKEQ. In nucleotides, the CDR3 is TGTGCCAGCAGCGGGACAGGGGGTCTACAAGGGAGCTCCTACAATGAGCAGTTCTTC. Protein sequence: CASSGTGGLQGSSYNEQFF.

The V gene is TRBV7-2, the J gene TRBJ2-6; D unclear. CDR3 length equals 15 residues. Germline V CDR1 and CDR2: SGHTA, FQGNSA. V was clipped by 5 bases and J by 0 bases, with 8 bases between them. Here the CDR3 DNA reads TGTGCCAGCAGCATTGACAACTCTGGGGCCAACGTCCTGACTTTC. Its translation: CASSIDNSGANVLTF.

The V and J genes are TRBV2 and TRBJ2-7; perhaps TRBD1 as D (5 bases). This CDR3 has 12 amino acids. Germline V gene sequence: CDR1 SNHLY, CDR2 FYNNEI. Trimming removed 4 bases from V and 4 bases from J, with 8 bases in between. The CDR3 protein is CASSGQFYEQYF. CDR3 nucleotides: TGTGCCAGCAGTGGACAGTTTTACGAGCAGTACTTC.

This clonotype was seen a few times. This chain joins TRBV18 and TRBJ1-1; 8 bases match TRBD1. The CDR3 consists of 16 residues. Losses at the gene ends were 6 bases for V and 3 bases for J; bases not matched to a gene: 12. Germline CDR1 is KGHSH and CDR2 is LQKENI. DNA for the CDR3: TGTGCCAGCTCCCCCTTAGGGACAGGTGTTTACACTGAAGCTTTCTTT. This sequence encodes CASSPLGTGVYTEAFF. The full variable domain, its missing parts supplied by reference TRBV18 and TRBJ1-1, is NAGVMQNPRHLVRRRGQEARLRCSPMKGHSHVYWYRQLPEEGLKFMVYLQKENIIDESGMPKERFSAEFPKEGPSILRIQQVVRGDSAAYFCASSPLGTGVYTEAFFGQGTRLTVV.

This sequence joins TRBV29-1 and TRBJ1-4, with D hard to call. With 7 bases removed from V and 8 bases from J, the gap between germline ends came to 11 bases. The germline CDR1 and CDR2 sequences are SQVTM and ANQGSEA. CDR3 length: 11 residues. The CDR3 reads CSGTVDEKLFF. Here the CDR3 DNA reads TGCAGCGGAACCGTGGACGAAAAACTGTTTTTT.

The rearrangement joins TRBV6-1 to TRBJ2-1; 8 positions match TRBD2. The CDR3 spans 16 residues. Germline trimming cut 5 bases from V and 8 bases from J; bases unmatched to any gene: 14. Germline V CDR1 and CDR2: MNHNS, SASEGT. CDR3 protein: CASSRRIAGRLYEQFF. CDR3 coding DNA: TGTGCCAGCAGTCGTCGTATAGCGGGGAGGCTATATGAGCAGTTCTTC.

The chain recombines TRBV28 with TRBJ1-3, with D unclear. The CDR3 totals 14 residues. Germline V lookup: CDR1 MDHEN, CDR2 SYDVKM. Trimming cost V 8 bases and J 0 bases, with 11 bases left between them. Here the CDR3 DNA reads TGTGCCAGCTGGAACAGACTCTCTGGAAACACCATATATTTT. It specifies CASWNRLSGNTIYF.

The rearrangement uses TRBV7-2 and TRBJ1-2; possible D gene TRBD1, 5 bases. This CDR3 is 16 amino acids long. V was clipped by 4 bases and J by 8 bases, with 23 bases between them. CDR1 and CDR2 (germline): SGHTA, FQGNSA. CDR3 DNA sequence: TGTGCCAGCAGCTCCCGGTGGGGCAGGGAGGAAGTAGGCTACACCTTC. It encodes CASSSRWGREEVGYTF.

The chain carries TRBV28 and TRBJ2-1; 7 nucleotides align to TRBD1. V shed 5 bases and J 6 bases; nucleotides not matched to a gene: 10. The germline gives CDR1 MDHEN, CDR2 SYDVKM. CDR3 length: 15 residues. CDR3: CASSPQTGFGNEQFF. CDR3 DNA sequence: TGTGCCAGCAGTCCCCAGACAGGGTTTGGCAATGAGCAGTTCTTC.

This chain connects TRBV3-1 to TRBJ2-1, with TRBD2 identical over 10 bases. The V gene end was trimmed by 0 bases and the J gene end by 1 base; junction bases not matched to a gene: 6. This CDR3 comprises 18 residues. Germline V gene sequence: CDR1 LGHDT, CDR2 YNNKEL (reference sequence). Written as DNA, the CDR3 is TGTGCCAGCAGCCAAGATAATCTAGCGGGGGTATCCTACAATGAGCAGTTCTTC. Translated, it gives CASSQDNLAGVSYNEQFF.

The rearrangement uses TRBV18 and TRBJ1-4; D remains ambiguous. This CDR3 region has 13 residues. Per the germline V gene, CDR1 is KGHSH and CDR2 is LQKENI. Trimming removed 8 bases at V and 0 bases at J, with 7 bases between. CDR3 nucleotides: TGTGCCAGCGCGCGGGCAACTAATGAAAAACTGTTTTTT. Translated, it gives CASARATNEKLFF.

This clonotype has more than one count but fewer than ten. The rearrangement joins TRBV5-1 to TRBJ1-2; possible D gene TRBD1, 5 bases. Trimming removed 3 bases from V and 4 bases from J, with 7 bases in between. CDR3 size: 12 residues. In germline, CDR1 is SGHRS, CDR2 YFSETQ. The chain's CDR3 is CASSWDGYGYTF. CDR3 bases: TGCGCCAGCAGCTGGGACGGCTATGGCTACACCTTC.